The present TCR beta chain was sequenced within a study of type 1 regulatory T cells. In the study overall: This in vitro CD4 product, T-allo10, is enriched for Tr1 cells and alloantigen-specific.

A note on this clonotype: Antigen: not known.

Germline CDR1 SGHVS, CDR2 FNYEAQ. Trimming removed 5 bases from V and 2 bases from J; junction bases left unmatched: 10. This CDR3 contains 16 residues. TCRdb reprocessed the reads with MiXCR, giving one entry per CDR3 protein. The table has roughly 71,000 distinct CDR3 sequences, around 57% seen once. The sample consisted of cultured T cells, either the whole culture or a sorted T cell fraction (not recorded which). The subset here: Tr1-enriched cell product generated in vitro against host alloantigens. The chain uses TRBV7-6 and TRBJ2-3; 7 bases match TRBD2. The sequence was collected from a human donor in good health. CDR3 in amino acids: CASSPLGAGDTDTQYF. For the CDR3, the DNA is TGTGCCAGCAGCCCACTGGGTGCGGGAGACACAGATACGCAGTATTTT.